The T cell receptor beta chain described here comes from a study of cytomegalovirus exposure and HLA in healthy donors. The PCR employed 60 Vbeta primers together with 13 Jbeta primers. Clones were read by immunoSEQ multiplex PCR, and TCRdb kept only the in-frame ones, dropping some. The repertoire consists of 150,000 or so clones, with roughly three quarters occurring once and the leading ten covering roughly 3%. This clone was recorded a few times. CDR1 is SGHAT, CDR2 FQNNGV, per germline. V lost 3 bases to trimming and J lost 3 bases; unmatched junction nucleotides: 13. This CDR3 spans 19 amino acids.

This sequence joins TRBV11-2 and TRBJ2-3; 12 positions agree with TRBD2. What was sequenced was PBMCs. This TCR was sampled from a woman aged 45 to 65 in good health and CMV-seropositive. The CDR3 reads CASSLGGPSGRAWTDTQYF. In DNA, the CDR3 is TGTGCCAGCAGCTTGGGGGGCCCTAGCGGGAGGGCCTGGACAGATACGCAGTATTTT.